This entry lists 2 T cell receptor beta chains sequenced from one sample in a study of CD8+ T cells in alopecia areata. Treatment in this sample: oral pan-JAK inhibitor, 5-10 mg twice daily. As the sequencing template, cDNA was produced by extracting RNA and reverse transcribing it. Assay used: immunoSEQ multiplex PCR; TCRdb lists only in-frame clones, some missing. The sample holds 95,000 to 100,000 clones, about three fifths seen once. The sample here was CD8+ T cells sorted from blood, taken between weeks 55 and 65, from a patient treated with tofacitinib. The receptor source for this set is a human donor with alopecia areata.

By proportion, this clone is medium-sized. V and J are TRBV4-2 and TRBJ1-2, with 8 nucleotides matching TRBD1. With V trimmed by 6 bases and J by 6 bases, 9 bases remained unmatched. CDR3 length: 14 amino acids. Germline V gene sequence: CDR1 LGHNA, CDR2 YNFKEQ. The CDR3 here is CASSPTGGRDGYTF. The CDR3 DNA reads TGTGCCAGCAGTCCAACAGGGGGGAGAGATGGCTACACCTTC.

This clone was picked up a small number of times. The chain uses TRBV19 and TRBJ2-7, with 11 nucleotides matching TRBD1. J gave up 5 bases and V 3 bases, and 6 bases lay outside the gene matches. This CDR3 contains 15 residues. The germline gives CDR1 LNHDA, CDR2 SQIVND (reference sequence). CDR3 nucleotide sequence: TGTGCCAGTAGTATTGGGACAGGGGGTATCGACGAGCAGTACTTC. It translates to CASSIGTGGIDEQYF.